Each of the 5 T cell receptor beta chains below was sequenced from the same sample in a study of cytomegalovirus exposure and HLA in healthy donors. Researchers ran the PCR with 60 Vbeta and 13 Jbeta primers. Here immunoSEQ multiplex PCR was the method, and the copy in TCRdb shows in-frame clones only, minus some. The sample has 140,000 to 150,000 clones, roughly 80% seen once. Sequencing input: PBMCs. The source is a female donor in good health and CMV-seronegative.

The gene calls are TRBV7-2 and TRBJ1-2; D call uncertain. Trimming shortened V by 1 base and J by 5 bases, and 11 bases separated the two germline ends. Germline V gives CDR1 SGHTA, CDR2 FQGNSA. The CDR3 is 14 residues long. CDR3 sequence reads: CASSLEADSYGYTF. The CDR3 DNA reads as TGTGCCAGCAGCTTAGAGGCAGACTCATATGGCTACACCTTC.

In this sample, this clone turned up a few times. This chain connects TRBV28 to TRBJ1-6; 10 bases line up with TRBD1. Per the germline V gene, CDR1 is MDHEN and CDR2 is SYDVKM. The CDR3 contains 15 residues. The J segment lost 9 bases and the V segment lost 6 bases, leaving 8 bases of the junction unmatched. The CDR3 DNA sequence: TGTGCCAGCAGCTCGGGACAGGGGCATTCTTCACCCCTCCACTTT. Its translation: CASSSGQGHSSPLHF.

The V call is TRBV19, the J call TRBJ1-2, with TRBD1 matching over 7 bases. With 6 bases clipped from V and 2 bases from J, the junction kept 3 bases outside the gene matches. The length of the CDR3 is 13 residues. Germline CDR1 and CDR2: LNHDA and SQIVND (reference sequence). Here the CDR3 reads CASRQGGNYGYTF. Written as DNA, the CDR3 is TGTGCCAGTAGGCAGGGGGGCAACTATGGCTACACCTTC.

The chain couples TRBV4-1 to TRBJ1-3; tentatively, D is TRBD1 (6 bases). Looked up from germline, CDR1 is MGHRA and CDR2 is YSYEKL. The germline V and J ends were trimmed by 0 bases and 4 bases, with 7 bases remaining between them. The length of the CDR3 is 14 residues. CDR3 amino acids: CASSQDRGGNTIYF. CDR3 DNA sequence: TGCGCCAGCAGCCAAGATAGGGGGGGAAACACCATATATTTT.

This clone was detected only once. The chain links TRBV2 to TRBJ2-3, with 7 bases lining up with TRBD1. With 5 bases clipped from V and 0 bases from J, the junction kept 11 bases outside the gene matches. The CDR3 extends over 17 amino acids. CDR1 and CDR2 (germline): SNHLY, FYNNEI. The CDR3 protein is CASSPRGLLTSTDTQYF. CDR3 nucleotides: TGTGCCAGCAGTCCTAGGGGGCTTTTAACTAGCACAGATACGCAGTATTTT.